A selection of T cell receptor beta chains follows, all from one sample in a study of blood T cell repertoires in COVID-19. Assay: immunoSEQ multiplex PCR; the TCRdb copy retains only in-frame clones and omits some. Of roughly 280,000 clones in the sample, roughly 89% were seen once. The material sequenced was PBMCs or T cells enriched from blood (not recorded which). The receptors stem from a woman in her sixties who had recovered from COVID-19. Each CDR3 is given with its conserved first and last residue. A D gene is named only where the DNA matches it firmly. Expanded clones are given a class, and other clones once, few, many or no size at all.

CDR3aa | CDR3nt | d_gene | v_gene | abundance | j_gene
CASSQQTTGGYGYTF | TGTGCCAGCAGCCAACAAACGACAGGGGGGTATGGCTACACCTTC | TRBD1 | TRBV4-2 | . | TRBJ1-2
CASSPIVGGNPFGYTF | TGCGCCAGCAGCCCGATTGTCGGAGGGAACCCCTTTGGCTACACCTTC | . | TRBV4-1 | . | TRBJ1-2
CASSFLGTNTGELFF | TGTGCCAGCAGCTTTCTAGGTACGAACACCGGGGAGCTGTTTTTT | . | TRBV13 | . | TRBJ2-2
CASSPQREANTGELFF | TGTGCCAGCAGCCCTCAGCGGGAGGCGAACACCGGGGAGCTGTTTTTT | TRBD2 | TRBV4-2 | . | TRBJ2-2
CASRYRGPNSPLHF | TGTGCCAGCAGGTACAGGGGCCCTAATTCACCCCTCCACTTT | TRBD1 | TRBV5-6 | . | TRBJ1-6
CASCPPGSMYGYTF | TGTGCCAGCTGCCCTCCAGGGTCAATGTATGGCTACACCTTC | . | TRBV28 | . | TRBJ1-2
CSALPRYKEVSYNEQFF | TGCAGCGCCCTCCCCCGGTACAAGGAGGTCTCCTACAATGAGCAGTTCTTC | . | TRBV29-1 | . | TRBJ2-1
CATSDLAGGRDGYTF | TGTGCCACCAGTGATTTGGCGGGTGGAAGAGATGGCTACACCTTC | . | TRBV24-1 | . | TRBJ1-2
CASSQSGEYGYTF | TGCGCCAGCAGCCAGAGCGGGGAGTATGGCTACACCTTC | . | TRBV4-1 | . | TRBJ1-2
CASHGSARYGYTF | TGTGCCAGCCATGGCAGCGCCCGTTATGGCTACACCTTC | . | TRBV28 | . | TRBJ1-2
CASSDIVGQGTRGQYF | TGTGCCAGCAGTGATATCGTGGGACAGGGGACCAGGGGCCAGTACTTC | TRBD1 | TRBV6-1 | . | TRBJ2-5
CAIRVGGVSTDTQYF | TGTGCCATCAGAGTTGGCGGGGTCAGTACAGATACGCAGTATTTT | . | TRBV10-3 | . | TRBJ2-3
CAISESIETGQQPQHF | TGTGCCATCAGTGAGTCGATTGAGACAGGGCAACAGCCCCAGCATTTT | TRBD1 | TRBV10-3 | once | TRBJ1-5
CASSRLAKQETQYF | TGTGCCAGCAGCCGACTAGCCAAACAAGAGACCCAGTACTTC | TRBD2 | TRBV28 | . | TRBJ2-5
CASTEGIGNSPLHF | TGCGCCAGCACGGAGGGCATAGGAAATTCACCCCTCCACTTT | . | TRBV5-1 | once | TRBJ1-6
CASSPGGTSGRASFF | TGTGCCAGCAGCCCTGGAGGGACTAGCGGGAGGGCCAGCTTCTTC | TRBD2 | TRBV7-2 | . | TRBJ2-1
CASSSPGGTTDTQYF | TGTGCCAGCAGTTCCCCCGGGGGGACCACAGATACGCAGTATTTT | TRBD2 | TRBV6-5 | . | TRBJ2-3